This TCR beta chain was captured in a study of blood T cell repertoires in COVID-19. Study background: Sites across the United States, Italy and Spain contributed samples from acute and convalescent COVID-19. Nucleic acid was either cDNA or gDNA, and it came from T cells, B-cell-depleted T cells, or PBMCs.

About this clone itself: Sequence at one end of the junction differs from germline and may be a read error.

Methods used by the authors: How many nucleated cells were present was estimated from reference gene primer amplification. Assay used: immunoSEQ multiplex PCR; TCRdb lists only in-frame clones, some missing. That table gives V, J and clone size, and the DNA gave D and trimming. The data hold some 140,000 clones, with around 85% observed a single time. The germline V gene encodes CDR1 SGHDT and CDR2 YYEEEE. This CDR3 has 16 amino acids. This clonotype was sampled from a woman older than 75 with acute or convalescent COVID-19. The sample consisted of peripheral blood. This chain uses TRBV5-6 with TRBJ2-1; 9 bases match TRBD2. The CDR3 region is CASSINSGSSFNEQFF. The CDR3 nucleotides read TGTGCCAGCAGCATCAATAGCGGGAGTTCCTTCAATGAGCAGTTCTTC.